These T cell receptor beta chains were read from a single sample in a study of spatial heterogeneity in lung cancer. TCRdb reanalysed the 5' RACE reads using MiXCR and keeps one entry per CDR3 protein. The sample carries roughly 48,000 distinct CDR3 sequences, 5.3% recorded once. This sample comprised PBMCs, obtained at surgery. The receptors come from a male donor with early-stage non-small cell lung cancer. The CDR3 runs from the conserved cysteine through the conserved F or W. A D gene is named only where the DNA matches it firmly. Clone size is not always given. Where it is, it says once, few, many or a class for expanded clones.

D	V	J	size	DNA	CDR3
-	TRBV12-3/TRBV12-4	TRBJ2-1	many	TGTGCCAGCAGTTCGGGGGCGTACAATGAGCAGTTCTTC	CASSSGAYNEQFF
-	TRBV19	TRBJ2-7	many	TGTGCCAGGATTAGCTACGAGCAGTACTTC	CARISYEQYF
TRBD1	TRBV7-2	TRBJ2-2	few	TGTGCCAGCAGCTTAGACAGGGGGTTCGTGACCGGGGAGCTGTTTTTT	CASSLDRGFVTGELFF
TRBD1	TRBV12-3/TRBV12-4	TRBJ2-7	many	TGTGCCAGCAGTCCCCCCCCAGGGGGCGAGCAGTACTTC	CASSPPPGGEQYF
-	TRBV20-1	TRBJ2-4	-	TGCAGTGCTAGAGATCCGGGGGACAAAAACATTCAGTACTTC	CSARDPGDKNIQYF
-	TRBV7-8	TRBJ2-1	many	TGTGCCAGCAGCTTAGTAGAGGGTCCGGCGAATGAGCAGTTCTTC	CASSLVEGPANEQFF
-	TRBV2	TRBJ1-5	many	TGTGCCAGCAGGGCTACTTATAGCAATCAGCCCCAGCATTTT	CASRATYSNQPQHF
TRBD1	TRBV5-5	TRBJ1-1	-	TGTGCCAGCAGACCATACAGGGGGAGCATGAACACTGAAGCTTTCTTT	CASRPYRGSMNTEAFF
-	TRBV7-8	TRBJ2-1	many	TGTGCCGGAGGCAACTGGAACAATGAGCAGTTCTTC	CAGGNWNNEQFF
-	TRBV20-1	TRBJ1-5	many	TGCAGTGCTAGCACGGGTATGCGCAATCAGCCCCAGCATTTT	CSASTGMRNQPQHF
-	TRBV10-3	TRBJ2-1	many	TGTGCCACCGCGGACCGAGCCTACAATGAGCAGTTCTTC	CATADRAYNEQFF
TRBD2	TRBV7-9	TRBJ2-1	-	TGTGCCAGCAGCTTAGTCCTAGCGGGATCCTGCAATGAGCAGTTCTTC	CASSLVLAGSCNEQFF
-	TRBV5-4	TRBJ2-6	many	TGTGCCAGCAGCTTGGTTGGCTCTGGGGCCAACGTCCTGACTTTC	CASSLVGSGANVLTF
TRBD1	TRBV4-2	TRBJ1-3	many	TGTGCCAGCAGCCATGGACAGGGTAACTCTGGAAACACCATATATTTT	CASSHGQGNSGNTIYF
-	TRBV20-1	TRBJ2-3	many	TGCAGTGCTAGAGACCTACGAGGGGGGGATACGCAGTATTTT	CSARDLRGGDTQYF
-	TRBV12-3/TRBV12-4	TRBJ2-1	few	TGTGCCAGCAGTTTGCGAGTCCCCCCCAACAATGAGCAGTTCTTC	CASSLRVPPNNEQFF
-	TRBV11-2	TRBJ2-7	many	TGTGCCAGCAGCTTAGGAGTCACCTACGAGCAGTACTTC	CASSLGVTYEQYF
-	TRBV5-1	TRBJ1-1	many	TGCGCCAGCAGCTTGGGAGGAACTGGCACTGAAGCTTTCTTT	CASSLGGTGTEAFF
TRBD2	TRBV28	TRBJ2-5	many	TGTGCCAGCAGTTCGCGGGGGGGGTTTCAAGAGACCCAGTACTTC	CASSSRGGFQETQYF
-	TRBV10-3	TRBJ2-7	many	TGTGCCATCAGTGAGGCGAACAGGGATAGCGAGCAGTACTTC	CAISEANRDSEQYF
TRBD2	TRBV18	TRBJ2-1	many	TGTGCCAGCTCACCACGGGAGGGTTCCGCTAGGGAGCAGTTCTTC	CASSPREGSAREQFF
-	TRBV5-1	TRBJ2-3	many	TGCGCCAGCAGCTTGGTTGTGGGATTCAGCACAGATACGCAGTATTTT	CASSLVVGFSTDTQYF
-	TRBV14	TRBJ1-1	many	TGTGCCAGCAGCCACGATATCTGGGGCACTGAAGCTTTCTTT	CASSHDIWGTEAFF
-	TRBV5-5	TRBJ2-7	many	TGTGCCAGCAGCTTGCAGGGACTCCCCTACGAGCAGTACTTC	CASSLQGLPYEQYF
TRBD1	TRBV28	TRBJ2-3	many	TGTGCCCTAAGACAGGGTACTAGCACAGATACGCAGTATTTT	CALRQGTSTDTQYF
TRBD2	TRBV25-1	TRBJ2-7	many	TGTGCCAGCGAGCGGGAGGGCTACGAGCAGTACTTC	CASEREGYEQYF
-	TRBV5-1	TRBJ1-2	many	TGCGCCAGCAGCTTGGAAGGGGCTAACTATGGCTACACCTTC	CASSLEGANYGYTF
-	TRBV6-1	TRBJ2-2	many	TGTGCCAGCAGTGACCTAGCCGGCGGGGAGCTGTTTTTT	CASSDLAGGELFF
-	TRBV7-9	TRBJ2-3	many	TGTGGGACTCACGCAATGGATACGCAGTATTTT	CGTHAMDTQYF
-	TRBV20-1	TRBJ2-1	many	TGCAGTGCTACGACAGGGTCGAGCGGGAGAGTCGATGAGCAGTTCTTC	CSATTGSSGRVDEQFF
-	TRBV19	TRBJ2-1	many	TGTGCCAGTAGTAGTGGCCTGTTCAGCAGCATCTCCTACAATGAGCAGTTCTTC	CASSSGLFSSISYNEQFF
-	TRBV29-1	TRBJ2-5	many	TGCAGCTCCTCTCGAGGGGAGACCCAGTACTTC	CSSSRGETQYF
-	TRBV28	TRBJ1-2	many	TGTGCCAGCAGCTCCCCAGGTCGGGGGTTTTCGGGCTACACCTTC	CASSSPGRGFSGYTF
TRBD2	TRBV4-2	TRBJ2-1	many	TGTGCCAGCAGCCAAGATACTAGCGGGCTCTCCTACAATGAGCAGTTCTTC	CASSQDTSGLSYNEQFF
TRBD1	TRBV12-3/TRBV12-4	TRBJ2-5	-	TGTGCCAGCAGTTTAGGGACAGGGGTGACCCAGTACTTC	CASSLGTGVTQYF
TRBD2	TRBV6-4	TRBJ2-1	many	TGTGGTACACCAGTCCGGGAGGAGGGCTACAATGAGCAGTTCTTC	CGTPVREEGYNEQFF
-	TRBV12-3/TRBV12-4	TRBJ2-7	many	TGTGCCAGCAGTCCCTCCTACGAGCAGTACTTC	CASSPSYEQYF
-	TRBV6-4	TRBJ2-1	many	TGTGCCAGCAGTGACACCGACTGGCGGAGCTACAATGAGCAGTTCTTC	CASSDTDWRSYNEQFF
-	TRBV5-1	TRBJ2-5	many	TGCGCCAGCAGCTTCGGGTTCCAAGAGACCCAGTACTTC	CASSFGFQETQYF
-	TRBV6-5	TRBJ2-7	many	TGTGCCAGCAGTTACCTGAGTCCCCGAGGCGAGCAGTACTTC	CASSYLSPRGEQYF
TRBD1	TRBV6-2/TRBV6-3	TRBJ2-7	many	TGTGCCAGCAGAGACCTTCCGGGACAGGGAGGCGAGCAGTACTTC	CASRDLPGQGGEQYF
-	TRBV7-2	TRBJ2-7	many	TGTGCCAGCAGCTTTTGGGGAGGACACGAGCAGTACTTC	CASSFWGGHEQYF
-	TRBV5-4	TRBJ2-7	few	TGTGCCAGCAGCTTGGAGAAGGGTGAGTTAGACGAGCAGTACTTC	CASSLEKGELDEQYF
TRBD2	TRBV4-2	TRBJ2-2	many	TGTGCCAGCAGCCAGGCGGGACTAGCGGGATTAACCGGGGAGCTGTTTTTT	CASSQAGLAGLTGELFF
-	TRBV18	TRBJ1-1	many	TGTGCCAGCTCACCAGGGAAGGGAACTGAAGCTTTCTTT	CASSPGKGTEAFF
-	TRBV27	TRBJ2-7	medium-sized	TGTGCCAGCAGTCTAGGGGGGCCCCCCTACGAGCAGTACTTC	CASSLGGPPYEQYF